The rows below give T cell receptor beta chains drawn from one sample of a study of blood T cells in healthy people across ages. One entry per CDR3 protein results from TCRdb running MiXCR on the 5' RACE reads. The sample lists 1 million or so distinct CDR3 sequences; under 30% were seen once. This same sample was also part of a study on T cells of mothers and their children.

Sequences were obtained from blood. These receptor sequences come from a girl aged 2 to 10 in good health. The CDR3 runs from the conserved cysteine through the conserved F or W. A D gene is named only where the DNA matches it firmly. Clone size, where shown, is once, few, many, or a class for clones that have expanded.

J: TRBJ2-1; size: .; D: .; V: TRBV11-2; CDR3: CASSLASENEQFF; DNA: TGTGCCAGCAGCTTAGCTTCCGAGAATGAGCAGTTCTTC
J: TRBJ1-2; size: few; D: TRBD1; V: TRBV5-1; CDR3: CASSLPLTGRLLFCYGYTF; DNA: TGCGCCAGCAGCTTGCCCCTGACAGGGCGCCTACTTTTTTGCTATGGCTACACCTTC
J: TRBJ2-5; size: few; D: .; V: TRBV10-3; CDR3: CAIKPGGVAETQYF; DNA: TGTGCCATCAAACCGGGTGGAGTAGCAGAGACCCAGTACTTC
J: TRBJ1-6; size: few; D: .; V: TRBV7-2; CDR3: CASSWGTLGNSPLHF; DNA: TGTGCCAGCAGCTGGGGGACCCTGGGCAATTCACCCCTCCACTTT
J: TRBJ2-3; size: few; D: .; V: TRBV6-2/TRBV6-3; CDR3: CASSPPGRAQYF; DNA: TGTGCCAGCAGTCCCCCCGGTCGGGCGCAGTATTTT
J: TRBJ1-4; size: .; D: .; V: TRBV19; CDR3: CASSTQFATNEKLFF; DNA: TGTGCCAGTAGTACCCAGTTCGCAACTAATGAAAAACTGTTTTTT
J: TRBJ1-4; size: .; D: TRBD1; V: TRBV2; CDR3: CASSEALTGKWEKLFF; DNA: TGTGCCAGCAGTGAAGCGCTGACAGGGAAGTGGGAAAAACTGTTTTTT
J: TRBJ2-5; size: few; D: TRBD2; V: TRBV29-1; CDR3: CSAMFLASGSIGETQYF; DNA: TGCAGCGCGATGTTCCTGGCTAGCGGGAGTATAGGGGAGACCCAGTACTTC
J: TRBJ1-6; size: few; D: .; V: TRBV6-1; CDR3: CASSPMTASPNSPLHF; DNA: TGTGCCAGCAGCCCGATGACTGCCAGTCCAAATTCACCCCTCCACTTT
J: TRBJ2-1; size: .; D: .; V: TRBV7-2; CDR3: CASSPEPAFEEQFF; DNA: TGTGCCAGCAGCCCCGAACCGGCCTTCGAGGAGCAGTTCTTC
J: TRBJ1-2; size: .; D: TRBD1; V: TRBV9; CDR3: CASSPDRGLMGYTF; DNA: TGTGCCAGCAGCCCGGACAGGGGGCTTATGGGCTACACCTTC
J: TRBJ2-7; size: .; D: TRBD1; V: TRBV14; CDR3: CASSPTLGTGTYEQYF; DNA: TGTGCCAGCAGCCCGACGTTGGGGACAGGGACCTACGAGCAGTACTTC
J: TRBJ2-7; size: .; D: TRBD2; V: TRBV7-9; CDR3: CASSSRLAGDHEQYF; DNA: TGTGCCAGCAGCTCACGACTAGCGGGGGATCACGAGCAGTACTTC
J: TRBJ2-7; size: .; D: .; V: TRBV19; CDR3: CASSIYPSLGEQYF; DNA: TGTGCCAGTAGTATCTACCCCTCATTAGGGGAGCAGTACTTC
J: TRBJ2-3; size: .; D: TRBD2; V: TRBV7-9; CDR3: CASSSISIAGGGDTQYF; DNA: TGTGCCAGCAGTTCAATATCTATCGCGGGAGGGGGAGATACGCAGTATTTT
J: TRBJ2-3; size: few; D: .; V: TRBV10-1; CDR3: CASSDYGTDTQYF; DNA: TGCGCCAGCAGTGATTATGGCACAGATACGCAGTATTTT
J: TRBJ2-1; size: .; D: TRBD1; V: TRBV29-1; CDR3: CSATGFTYNEQFF; DNA: TGCAGCGCGACAGGGTTTACCTACAATGAGCAGTTCTTC
J: TRBJ2-1; size: few; D: TRBD2; V: TRBV7-2; CDR3: CASSRVLGLAGPDNEQFF; DNA: TGTGCCAGCAGCCGAGTATTAGGACTAGCGGGCCCCGACAATGAGCAGTTCTTC